Below, 20 T cell receptor beta chains from the same sample are listed, as sequenced in a study of blood T cell repertoires in COVID-19. Profiled with immunoSEQ multiplex PCR; TCRdb holds only in-frame clones, not every one. The table records about 320,000 clones, about nine tenths of them present only once. The source material was PBMCs or T cells enriched from blood (not recorded which). The source is a man aged 55-75 years who had recovered from COVID-19.

This clone appeared once. The genes are TRBV25-1 and TRBJ2-3; D not certain. Between the trimmed V and J ends, which lost 5 bases and 3 bases, there was a span of 6 bases. The CDR3 extends over 12 amino acids. Per germline, CDR1 MGHDK and CDR2 SYGVNS. The CDR3 reads CASSPRTDTQYF. The CDR3 DNA follows: TGTGCCAGCAGTCCCCGTACAGATACGCAGTATTTT.

This clone appeared once. V and J are TRBV14 and TRBJ1-6; D may be TRBD1 (6 bases). V shed 4 bases and J shed 12 bases, with 13 bases lying between them. This CDR3 region has 13 residues. Germline V gene sequence: CDR1 SGHDN, CDR2 FVKESK. The CDR3 region is CASSPRTAGPLHF. The CDR3 DNA follows: TGTGCCAGCAGCCCGCGGACAGCCGGACCCCTCCACTTT.

V and J are TRBV6-1 and TRBJ2-7; D gene uncertain. Germline loops: CDR1 MNHNS, CDR2 SASEGT. Trimming left V 0 bases short and J 5 bases short, with 14 bases between. This CDR3 region has 15 residues. As DNA, the CDR3 is TGTGCCAGCAGTGAAGCGCATCTTCGAGCCCACGAGCAGTACTTC. The encoded protein is CASSEAHLRAHEQYF.

This sequence joins TRBV5-1 and TRBJ1-2; D remains ambiguous. Trimming removed 0 bases from V and 5 bases from J, with 14 bases in between. The CDR3 is made up of 15 amino acids. Germline V gene sequence: CDR1 SGHRS, CDR2 YFSETQ. Here the CDR3 reads CASSLDWGGTYGYTF. The CDR3, as DNA: TGCGCCAGCAGCTTGGATTGGGGAGGAACTTATGGCTACACCTTC.

The count of this clone is one. The chain recombines TRBV15 with TRBJ1-5, with D possibly being TRBD1 (6 bases). Germline V gives CDR1 LNHNV, CDR2 YYDKDF (reference sequence). V gave up 8 bases and J gave up 1 base, with 6 bases separating them. This CDR3 contains 12 residues. CDR3 loop: CATQGSNQPQHF. The DNA of the CDR3 is TGTGCCACCCAGGGGAGCAATCAGCCCCAGCATTTT.

The chain recombines TRBV5-1 with TRBJ2-1; 8 bases line up with TRBD2. V was clipped by 4 bases and J by 0 bases; unmatched bases: 6. There are 16 residues in the CDR3. Germline lookup yields CDR1 SGHRS and CDR2 YFSETQ. This CDR3 reads CASSPMSGSSYNEQFF. CDR3 coding DNA: TGCGCCAGCAGCCCCATGAGCGGGAGCTCCTACAATGAGCAGTTCTTC.

Only one count was recorded for this clone. CDR3 sequence reads: CACARGTEAFF. The CDR3 DNA reads as TGTGCCTGCGCCCGGGGGACTGAAGCTTTCTTT. The chain uses TRBV14 and TRBJ1-1, with D tentatively TRBD1 (5 bases). CDR3 length: 11 residues. Germline V gene sequence: CDR1 SGHDN, CDR2 FVKESK. The V and J ends lost 11 bases and 5 bases respectively, with 12 bases between them.

This clone has a handful of counts. The rearrangement uses TRBV19 and TRBJ2-7; D is possibly TRBD1 (6 bases). The CDR3 spans 15 residues. V lost 4 bases to trimming and J lost 4 bases, with 17 bases between them. The V gene's germline CDR1 is LNHDA and CDR2 SQIVND (reference sequence). CDR3 region: CASSRLGQTSYEQYF. CDR3 DNA sequence: TGTGCCAGTAGTAGACTCGGACAGACCTCGTACGAGCAGTACTTC. The full variable domain, completed using reference TRBV19 and TRBJ2-7, is DGGITQSPKYLFRKEGQNVTLSCEQNLNHDAMYWYRQDPGQGLRLIYYSQIVNDFQKGDIAEGYSVSREKKESFPLTVTSAQKNPTAFYLCASSRLGQTSYEQYFGPGTRLTVT.

This chain's CDR3 is CASRKEGVRVGTDTQYF. The DNA of the CDR3 is TGTGCCAGCAGAAAAGAGGGGGTCAGGGTAGGCACAGATACGCAGTATTTT. The rearrangement joins TRBV7-2 to TRBJ2-3; tentative D call: TRBD1 (6 bases). Trimming left V 6 bases short and J 1 base short, with 20 bases between. Germline assignment: CDR1 SGHTA and CDR2 FQGNSA. This CDR3 is built from 17 residues.

A note on this clone: Relative to the germline gene, one junction end is altered; a read error may explain this. The chain couples TRBV2 to TRBJ1-3, with a tentative D call TRBD1 (5 bases). Looked up from germline, CDR1 is SNHLY and CDR2 is FYNNEI. CDR3 length: 15 residues. CDR3 coding DNA: TGTGCCAGCAGTGAAGTTTGGGGCAAGACATTGTCATTCCATTTT. Its translation: CASSEVWGKTLSFHF.

The chain uses TRBV28 and TRBJ1-1, with 7 bases lining up with TRBD1. V was pared by 8 bases and J by 1 base, with 7 bases of the junction left unmatched. The CDR3 has 14 amino acids. CDR1 and CDR2 (germline): MDHEN, SYDVKM. CDR3 bases: TGTGCCAGCTTGACAACAGGGGAGAACACTGAAGCTTTCTTT. Its protein is CASLTTGENTEAFF.

A single count supports this clone. The chain has TRBV2 and TRBJ1-5, with 9 bases fitting TRBD1. Germline V gene data show CDR1 as SNHLY and CDR2 as FYNNEI. This CDR3 spans 15 amino acids. V shed 6 bases, J shed 1 base, and the junction held 4 bases outside the gene matches. The CDR3 is CASRAGTGSNQPQHF. In nucleotides, the CDR3 is TGTGCCAGCAGGGCCGGGACAGGGAGCAATCAGCCCCAGCATTTT.

The chain carries TRBV15 and TRBJ1-5; D ambiguous. The CDR3 is 12 residues long. Germline V lookup: CDR1 LNHNV, CDR2 YYDKDF (reference sequence). Trimming removed 0 bases at V and 6 bases at J, with 3 bases between. CDR3 nucleotide sequence: TGTGCCACCAGCAGAGATAGTCAGCCCCAGCATTTT. Its translation is CATSRDSQPQHF.

As to this clone: The sample contains more than one DNA sequence encoding this CDR3. CDR3 region: CASSLGGTSYEQYF. The CDR3 coding sequence is TGTGCCAGCAGTCTGGGGGGGACTTCGTACGAGCAGTACTTC. The chain couples TRBV7-2 to TRBJ2-7, with 7 bases fitting TRBD2. Germline trimming cut 6 bases from V and 4 bases from J; bases unmatched to any gene: 9. CDR3 length equals 14 residues. CDR1 is SGHTA, CDR2 FQGNSA, per germline.

The chain joins TRBV12-3 or TRBV12-4 to TRBJ2-7; TRBD1 matches at 7 bases. Germline trimming cut 5 bases from V and 4 bases from J; bases unmatched to any gene: 5. This CDR3 contains 13 residues. The CDR3 nucleotides are TGTGCCAGCAGTCCCCGGACAGGATACGAGCAGTACTTC. This gives the protein CASSPRTGYEQYF.

The V and J genes are TRBV28 and TRBJ1-2, with 7 bases fitting TRBD1. Per germline, CDR1 MDHEN and CDR2 SYDVKM. This CDR3 is 12 amino acids long. Losses at the gene ends were 5 bases for V and 4 bases for J; bases not matched to a gene: 1. CDR3 coding DNA: TGTGCCAGCAGTCGACAGGGCTATGGCTACACCTTC. Translating gives CASSRQGYGYTF.

V usage is TRBV11-2 and J usage is TRBJ1-4; 7 bases fit TRBD1. Germline CDR1 and CDR2: SGHAT and FQNNGV. The CDR3 is 16 residues long. J lost 0 bases, V lost 5 bases, and 6 bases had no gene match. In DNA, the CDR3 is TGTGCCAGCAGCCCCTGGACAGGAACAACTAATGAAAAACTGTTTTTT. It specifies CASSPWTGTTNEKLFF.

This chain joins TRBV5-1 and TRBJ1-1, with TRBD1 identical over 8 bases. Per the germline V gene, CDR1 is SGHRS and CDR2 is YFSETQ. V was pared by 4 bases and J by 3 bases, with 11 bases of the junction left unmatched. The CDR3 consists of 16 residues. The CDR3 DNA reads as TGCGCCAGCAGCACGAGACAGGGGAGTTATTACACTGAAGCTTTCTTT. It codes for CASSTRQGSYYTEAFF.

Here the CDR3 reads CSVDRGRETQYF. The DNA of the CDR3 is TGCAGCGTTGACAGGGGTCGCGAGACCCAGTACTTC. The rearrangement links TRBV29-1 to TRBJ2-5, with D possibly matching TRBD1 (6 bases). The CDR3 runs 12 residues. Germline-derived CDR1 and CDR2 are SQVTM and ANQGSEA. Trimming shortened V by 3 bases and J by 5 bases, and 10 bases separated the two germline ends. Complete variable domain (other parts from reference TRBV29-1 and TRBJ2-5): SAVISQKPSRDICQRGTSLTIQCQVDSQVTMMFWYRQQPGQSLTLIATANQGSEATYESGFVIDKFPISRPNLTFSTLTVSNMSPEDSSIYLCSVDRGRETQYFGPGTRLLVL.

The V and J genes are TRBV3-1 (or the pseudogene TRBV3-2) and TRBJ2-6, with 7 positions matching TRBD1. CDR3 length: 19 residues. V lost 4 bases to trimming and J lost 0 bases; unmatched junction nucleotides: 12. Looked up from germline, CDR1 is LGHDT and CDR2 is YNNKEL (reference sequence). The CDR3 sequence: CASSRRDSFAPSGANVLTF. The CDR3, as DNA: TGTGCCAGCAGCCGTCGGGACAGCTTTGCACCCTCTGGGGCCAACGTCCTGACTTTC.